A single sample is the source of the 24 T cell receptor beta chains below, sequenced in a study of early T cells in non-severe SARS-CoV-2 infection. Each CDR3 protein is one row after TCRdb ran MiXCR on the 5' RACE reads. The sample has 70,000 to 95,000 distinct CDR3 sequences, roughly 15% seen once. The specimen was whole blood. These receptors were collected from an adult who was a healthcare worker with PCR-confirmed SARS-CoV-2 infection or an uninfected control (not recorded which).

This clonotype has only a few counts. This rearrangement joins TRBV7-3 to TRBJ2-2; D is undetermined. This CDR3 has 15 residues. CDR1 and CDR2 (germline): SGHTA, FQGTGA. Trimming pared 5 bases from V and 6 bases from J, leaving 16 bases between. The CDR3 nucleotides read TGTGCCAGCAGCCCGACAACGCTGCACCCCGGGGAGCTGTTTTTT. It codes for CASSPTTLHPGELFF.

The rearrangement uses TRBV11-2 and TRBJ2-1; 8 positions agree with TRBD2. V lost 6 bases, J lost 8 bases, and 9 bases stayed unmatched. From germline, CDR1 is SGHAT and CDR2 FQNNGV. The CDR3 has 14 residues. This CDR3 is CASSFSRGGDEQFF. CDR3 DNA sequence: TGTGCCAGCAGTTTCAGTCGGGGGGGCGATGAGCAGTTCTTC.

In this sample, this clonotype turned up a few times. This chain joins TRBV20-1 and TRBJ2-3; possible D gene TRBD2, 6 bases. V lost 5 bases to trimming and J lost 4 bases, with 25 bases between them. The CDR3 covers 17 residues. Germline values: CDR1 DFQATT, CDR2 SNEGSKA (reference sequence). CDR3 region: CSAPGLGRGRAADTQYF. The CDR3, as DNA: TGCAGTGCTCCGGGGCTTGGGCGGGGAAGAGCCGCAGATACGCAGTATTTT.

This clonotype turned up a few times. This sequence joins TRBV6-5 and TRBJ1-1; 7 bases fit TRBD1. The CDR3 is 14 residues long. The germline V gene encodes CDR1 MNHEY and CDR2 SVGAGI. After removal of 8 bases from V and 1 base from J, the junction contained 7 bases not matched to a gene. CDR3: CASRRGQPNTEAFF. The CDR3 coding sequence is TGTGCCAGCCGCAGGGGACAGCCGAACACTGAAGCTTTCTTT.

This clonotype was seen more than once but under ten times. The rearrangement uses TRBV20-1 and TRBJ1-1, with 9 positions matching TRBD1. V trimming: 0 bases; J trimming: 11 bases; junction bases outside the gene matches: 7. Germline CDR1 is DFQATT and CDR2 is SNEGSKA (reference sequence). The CDR3 consists of 13 residues. The CDR3 sequence is CSARDQTGGQAFF. The DNA of the CDR3 is TGCAGTGCTAGAGATCAAACAGGGGGCCAGGCTTTCTTT.

This clonotype appeared a few times. The chain recombines TRBV6-1 with TRBJ1-1; D might be TRBD1 (5 bases). The CDR3 contains 14 residues. Trimming took 4 bases from V and 0 from J, leaving 9 bases between them. Germline V gene sequence: CDR1 MNHNS, CDR2 SASEGT. The CDR3 sequence is CASSAGRMNTEAFF. CDR3 DNA sequence: TGTGCCAGCAGTGCGGGACGGATGAACACTGAAGCTTTCTTT.

At least ten counts were recorded for this clonotype. This chain uses TRBV20-1 with TRBJ2-6; 8 positions match TRBD2. CDR3 length: 16 residues. The J segment lost 3 bases and the V segment lost 6 bases, leaving 10 bases of the junction unmatched. Germline CDR1 DFQATT, CDR2 SNEGSKA (reference sequence). This CDR3 reads CSAPTGGFSGANVLTF. The CDR3 DNA reads TGCAGTGCCCCGACGGGGGGGTTTAGTGGGGCCAACGTCCTGACTTTC.

This clonotype showed up just once. A read error may be the cause here, since a much bigger clone is one base away. J is TRBJ2-7 and V is TRBV10-2; no reliable D call. Germline V gene lookup returns CDR1 WSHSY and CDR2 SAAADI. The CDR3 has 12 residues. Trimming removed 0 bases from V and 8 bases from J, with 8 bases in between. In DNA, the CDR3 is TGCGCCAGCAGTGAGTCGGGCAGACAGCAGTACGTC. It yields the protein CASSESGRQQYV.

This clonotype was recorded a few times. The chain combines TRBV5-4 with TRBJ2-1; perhaps TRBD1 as D (5 bases). Trimming cost V 4 bases and J 6 bases, with 20 bases left between them. The CDR3 length is 16 residues. CDR1 and CDR2 from the germline V gene are SGHNT and YYREEE (reference sequence). The CDR3 loop is CASSAARQGRVNEQFF. CDR3 bases: TGTGCCAGCAGCGCGGCACGGCAGGGCAGGGTCAATGAGCAGTTCTTC.

This clonotype was seen only a few times. The CDR3, as DNA: TGTGCCACCGAAGGGACAGCGAACACTGAAGCTTTCTTT. It is translated as CATEGTANTEAFF. V and J are TRBV10-3 and TRBJ1-1, with TRBD1 matching over 7 bases. V dropped 10 bases and J dropped 1; count of bases not matched to a gene: 6. The CDR3 has 13 amino acids. Germline V gene lookup returns CDR1 ENHRY and CDR2 SYGVKD.

This clonotype was seen many times. The V call is TRBV10-3, the J call TRBJ2-7; TRBD2 agrees at 7 bases. The CDR3 extends over 12 amino acids. Germline loops: CDR1 ENHRY, CDR2 SYGVKD. V lost 8 bases to trimming and J lost 4 bases; unmatched junction nucleotides: 5. Here the CDR3 DNA reads TGTGCCATCGGGCCTAGCGGTTACGAGCAGTACGTC. Encoded protein: CAIGPSGYEQYV.

This clonotype has just a few counts. The J gene is TRBJ1-2, the V gene TRBV20-1, with D possibly being TRBD1 (5 bases). This CDR3 region has 14 residues. The V end lost 6 bases, the J end lost 2 bases, and 16 bases lay between the germline ends. Germline CDR1 DFQATT, CDR2 SNEGSKA (reference sequence). The CDR3 nucleotides are TGCAGTGCGCAATACGGGGCGGGAAACTATGGCTACACCTTC. Amino acids: CSAQYGAGNYGYTF.

This clonotype was seen only a few times. The V and J genes are TRBV3-1 and TRBJ1-5, with TRBD1 as a possible D gene (5 bases). CDR1 and CDR2 from the germline V gene are LGHDT and YNNKEL (reference sequence). The CDR3 covers 15 residues. Trimming left V 0 bases short and J 5 bases short, with 11 bases between. The CDR3 nucleotides are TGTGCCAGCAGCCAAGATTTAGACAGCGATCAGCCCCAGCATTTT. It specifies CASSQDLDSDQPQHF.

This chain links TRBV19 with TRBJ2-3, with 10 bases that match TRBD2. Germline trimming cut 6 bases from V and 1 base from J; bases unmatched to any gene: 7. Looked up from germline, CDR1 is LNHDA and CDR2 is SQIVND (reference sequence). The CDR3 is 16 amino acids. CDR3 sequence: CASSRDGTSGTDTQYF. CDR3 coding DNA: TGTGCCAGTAGCAGAGATGGGACTAGCGGCACAGATACGCAGTATTTT. The full variable domain, with the rest looked up from reference TRBV19 and TRBJ2-3, is DGGITQSPKYLFRKEGQNVTLSCEQNLNHDAMYWYRQDPGQGLRLIYYSQIVNDFQKGDIAEGYSVSREKKESFPLTVTSAQKNPTAFYLCASSRDGTSGTDTQYFGPGTRLTVL.

This clonotype was seen a handful of times. The chain uses TRBV7-3 and TRBJ2-3, with TRBD2 matching 10 bases. Germline trimming cut 2 bases from V and 9 bases from J; bases unmatched to any gene: 5. This CDR3 is 14 amino acids long. Germline CDR1 SGHTA, CDR2 FQGTGA. The CDR3 DNA follows: TGTGCCAGCAGCTTACCTAGCGGGGGAGTGACGCAGTATTTT. It translates to CASSLPSGGVTQYF.

In the case of this clonotype: An end of the junction does not agree with germline; a read error may underlie this. This chain connects TRBV4-2 to TRBJ2-6; the D gene is possibly TRBD1 (5 bases). Germline loops: CDR1 LGHNA, CDR2 YNFKEQ. The CDR3 consists of 18 residues. CDR3 residues: CASSQDRARNSGANVLIF. The CDR3 DNA reads as TGTGCCAGCAGCCAAGATCGGGCCAGAAACTCTGGGGCCAACGTCCTGATTTTC.

This clonotype was seen ten or more times. The genes are TRBV5-6 and TRBJ1-2; no clear D. The CDR3 extends over 13 amino acids. V was shortened by 0 bases and J by 4 bases, with 7 bases between the two germline ends. Looked up from germline, CDR1 is SGHDT and CDR2 is YYEEEE. The CDR3 region has the DNA TGTGCCAGCAGCTTGGAGATTCCCTATGGCTACACCTTC. Translating gives CASSLEIPYGYTF.

This clonotype was picked up a small number of times. The chain couples TRBV12-5 to TRBJ1-5; D perhaps matches TRBD1 (6 bases). CDR1 and CDR2 (germline): LGHNT, FRNRAP. This CDR3 has 17 residues. Trimming pared 7 bases from V and 3 bases from J, leaving 22 bases between. CDR3 residues: CASEMEGDKRVNQPQHF. As DNA, the CDR3 is TGTGCTAGTGAAATGGAGGGGGACAAGAGGGTCAATCAGCCCCAGCATTTT.

This clonotype has a handful of counts. The chain joins TRBV19 to TRBJ2-3; no clear D. The CDR3 is 14 amino acids. The germline gives CDR1 LNHDA, CDR2 SQIVND (reference sequence). V was pared by 1 base and J by 4 bases, with 9 bases between. CDR3: CASSIGENADTQYF. The CDR3 nucleotides are TGTGCCAGTAGTATAGGGGAAAACGCAGATACGCAGTATTTT.

The V and J genes are TRBV6-5 and TRBJ1-1, with a weak D call TRBD1 (6 bases). The germline V gene has CDR1 MNHEY and CDR2 SVGAGI. The CDR3 length is 17 residues. The germline V and J ends were trimmed by 5 bases and 6 bases, with 25 bases remaining between them. CDR3 sequence reads: CASSPQWGAGRTAEAFF. The CDR3 DNA reads as TGTGCCAGCAGTCCCCAATGGGGGGCGGGTCGAACGGCTGAAGCTTTCTTT.

This clonotype came up a few times. The chain combines TRBV6-5 with TRBJ1-1; unclear D gene. CDR3 length equals 13 residues. Between the trimmed V and J ends, which lost 4 bases and 5 bases, there was a span of 11 bases. Germline V gene data show CDR1 as MNHEY and CDR2 as SVGAGI. CDR3 amino acids: CASSSRELTEAFF. CDR3 DNA sequence: TGTGCCAGCAGTTCCCGGGAACTGACTGAAGCTTTCTTT.

The CDR3: CASSGSPGGIETQYF. In nucleotides, the CDR3 is TGTGCCAGCAGCGGCTCCCCTGGGGGGATAGAGACCCAGTACTTC. The chain employs TRBV9 and TRBJ2-5; maybe TRBD2 (6 bases). The CDR3 is 15 amino acids. Trimming removed 3 bases at V and 4 bases at J, with 16 bases between. Germline V lookup: CDR1 SGDLS, CDR2 YYNGEE.

This clonotype showed up just a few times. The rearrangement joins TRBV12-3 or TRBV12-4 to TRBJ2-3; D may be TRBD2 (6 bases). The CDR3 has 15 residues. V was pared by 0 bases and J by 3 bases, with 10 bases between. CDR3 bases: TGTGCCAGCAGTTTAGCGAGCCGGGGGACAGATACGCAGTATTTT. Translating it yields CASSLASRGTDTQYF.

This clonotype turned up a few times. V is TRBV20-1 and J is TRBJ2-5; D possibly matches TRBD1 or TRBD2 (6 bases each). The CDR3 has 18 amino acids. From germline, CDR1 is DFQATT and CDR2 SNEGSKA (reference sequence). V shed 3 bases and J shed 1 base, with 24 bases lying between them. CDR3 sequence (DNA): TGCAGTGCTAGGGGTGGGGGGCAGTCCAGTAAAAGCCAAGAGACCCAGTACTTC. Protein: CSARGGGQSSKSQETQYF.